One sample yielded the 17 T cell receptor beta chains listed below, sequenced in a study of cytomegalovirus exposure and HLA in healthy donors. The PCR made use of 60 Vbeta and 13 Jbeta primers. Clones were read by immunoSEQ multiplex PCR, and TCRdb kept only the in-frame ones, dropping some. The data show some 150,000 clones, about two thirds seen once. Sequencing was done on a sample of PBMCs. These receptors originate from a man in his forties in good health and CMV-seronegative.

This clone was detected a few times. The CDR3 sequence: CASRQNDRVNTEAFF. CDR3 nucleotides: TGTGCCAGCAGACAAAATGACAGGGTGAACACTGAAGCTTTCTTT. The rearrangement links TRBV25-1 to TRBJ1-1; 7 bases agree with TRBD1. Trimming took 6 bases from V and 0 from J; bases not matched to a gene: 7. From germline, CDR1 is MGHDK and CDR2 SYGVNS. The CDR3 is 15 amino acids.

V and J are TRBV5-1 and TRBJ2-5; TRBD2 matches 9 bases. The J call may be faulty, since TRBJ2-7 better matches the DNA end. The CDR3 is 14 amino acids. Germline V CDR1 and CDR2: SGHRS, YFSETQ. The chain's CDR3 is CASSLSGRPYEQYF. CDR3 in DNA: TGCGCCAGCAGCCTTAGCGGGAGACCCTACGAGCAGTACTTC.

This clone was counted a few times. CDR3 coding DNA: TGTGCCAGCAGCTTGTCCCGGACACCTAGCAATCAGCCCCAGCATTTT. It specifies CASSLSRTPSNQPQHF. This rearrangement joins TRBV5-5 to TRBJ1-5; D possibly corresponds to TRBD1 (5 bases). This CDR3 contains 16 residues. V shed 1 base and J shed 0 bases, with 11 bases lying between them. Per the germline V gene, CDR1 is SGHKS and CDR2 is YYEKEE (reference sequence).

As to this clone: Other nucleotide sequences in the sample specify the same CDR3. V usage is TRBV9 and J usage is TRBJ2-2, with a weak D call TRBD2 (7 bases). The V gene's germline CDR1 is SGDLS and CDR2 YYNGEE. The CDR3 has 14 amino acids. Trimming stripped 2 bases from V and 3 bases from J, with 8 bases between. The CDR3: CASSVGGHTGELFF. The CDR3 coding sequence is TGTGCCAGCAGCGTCGGGGGGCACACCGGGGAGCTGTTTTTT.

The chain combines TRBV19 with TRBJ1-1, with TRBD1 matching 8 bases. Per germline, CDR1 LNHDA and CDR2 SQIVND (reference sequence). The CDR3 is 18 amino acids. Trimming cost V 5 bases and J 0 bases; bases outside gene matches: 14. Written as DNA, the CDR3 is TGTGCCAGTAGTTTCCACAGGGGGACCGTTCCAATGAACACTGAAGCTTTCTTT. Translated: CASSFHRGTVPMNTEAFF.

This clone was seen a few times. DNA for the CDR3: TGTGCCAGCAGCTTAGGGTTAGCGGCCTCCTACAATGAGCAGTTCTTC. It translates to CASSLGLAASYNEQFF. The V gene is TRBV7-9, the J gene TRBJ2-1, with D tentatively TRBD2 (6 bases). The CDR3 runs 16 residues. From germline, CDR1 is SEHNR and CDR2 FQNEAQ (reference sequence). The germline V and J ends were trimmed by 1 base and 0 bases, with 10 bases remaining between them.

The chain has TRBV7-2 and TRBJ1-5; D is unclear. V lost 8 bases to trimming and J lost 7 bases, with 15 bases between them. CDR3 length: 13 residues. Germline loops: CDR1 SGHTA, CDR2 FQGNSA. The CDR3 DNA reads TGTGCCAGCTCTAGGGAGGCACGGCAGCCCCAGCATTTT. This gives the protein CASSREARQPQHF.

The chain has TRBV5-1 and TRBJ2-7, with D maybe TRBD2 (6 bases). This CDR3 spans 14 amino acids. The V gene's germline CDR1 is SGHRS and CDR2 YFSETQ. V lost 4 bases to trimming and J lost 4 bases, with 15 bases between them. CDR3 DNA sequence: TGCGCCAGCAGCCCCGGGGGTGCGCTTTACGAGCAGTACTTC. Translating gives CASSPGGALYEQYF.

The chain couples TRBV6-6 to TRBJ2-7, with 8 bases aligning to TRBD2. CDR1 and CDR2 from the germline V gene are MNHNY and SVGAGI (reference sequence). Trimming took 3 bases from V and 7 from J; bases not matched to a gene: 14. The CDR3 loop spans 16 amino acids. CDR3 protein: CASSYGQSGGSEEQYF. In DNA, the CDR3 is TGTGCCAGCAGTTATGGGCAAAGCGGGGGCTCTGAAGAGCAGTACTTC.

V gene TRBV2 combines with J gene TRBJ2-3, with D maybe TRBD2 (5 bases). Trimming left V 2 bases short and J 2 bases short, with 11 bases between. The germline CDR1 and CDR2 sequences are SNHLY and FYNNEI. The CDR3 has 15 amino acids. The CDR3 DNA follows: TGTGCCAGCAGTGAACCGCGACTACTCACAGATACGCAGTATTTT. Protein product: CASSEPRLLTDTQYF.

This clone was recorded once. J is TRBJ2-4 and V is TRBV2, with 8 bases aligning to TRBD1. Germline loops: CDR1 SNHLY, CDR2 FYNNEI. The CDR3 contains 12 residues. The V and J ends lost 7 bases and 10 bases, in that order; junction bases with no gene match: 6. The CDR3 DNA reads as TGTGCCAGCACGGGGCAGGGGGCAATTCAGTACTTC. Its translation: CASTGQGAIQYF.

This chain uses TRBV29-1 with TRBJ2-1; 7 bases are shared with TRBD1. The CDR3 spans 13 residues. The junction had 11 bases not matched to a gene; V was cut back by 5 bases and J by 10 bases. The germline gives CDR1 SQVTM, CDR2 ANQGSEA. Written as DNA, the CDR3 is TGCAGCGTTCCCTCGACAGGGCGTAGGGAGCAGTTCTTC. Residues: CSVPSTGRREQFF.

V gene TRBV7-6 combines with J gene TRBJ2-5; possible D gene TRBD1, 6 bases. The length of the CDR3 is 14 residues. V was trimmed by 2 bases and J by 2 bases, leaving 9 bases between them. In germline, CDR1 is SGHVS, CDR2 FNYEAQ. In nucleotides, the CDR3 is TGTGCCAGCAGCTTATCAGGGGATCAAGAGACCCAGTACTTC. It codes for CASSLSGDQETQYF.

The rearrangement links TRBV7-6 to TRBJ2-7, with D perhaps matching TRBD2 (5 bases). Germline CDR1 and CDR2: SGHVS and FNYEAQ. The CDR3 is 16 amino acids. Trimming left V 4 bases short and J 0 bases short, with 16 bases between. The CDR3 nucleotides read TGTGCCAGCAGCTCTTTTAGAGGGCCGAGCTCCTACGAGCAGTACTTC. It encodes CASSSFRGPSSYEQYF. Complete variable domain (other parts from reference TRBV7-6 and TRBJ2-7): GAGVSQSPRYKVTKRGQDVALRCDPISGHVSLYWYRQALGQGPEFLTYFNYEAQQDKSGLPNDRFSAERPEGSISTLTIQRTEQRDSAMYRCASSSFRGPSSYEQYFGPGTRLTVT.

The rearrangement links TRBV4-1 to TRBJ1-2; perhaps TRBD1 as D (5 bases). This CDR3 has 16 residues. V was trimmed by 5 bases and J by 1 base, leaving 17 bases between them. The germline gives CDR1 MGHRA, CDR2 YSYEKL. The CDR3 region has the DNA TGCGCCAGCAGCAGACGACGGGACTCCTTTAACTATGGCTACACCTTC. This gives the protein CASSRRRDSFNYGYTF.

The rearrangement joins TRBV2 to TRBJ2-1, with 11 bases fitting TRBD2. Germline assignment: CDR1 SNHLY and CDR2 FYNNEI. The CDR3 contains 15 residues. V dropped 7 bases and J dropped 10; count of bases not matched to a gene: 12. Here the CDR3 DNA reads TGTGCCAGCACCGTGACGGGACTAGCGGCTCGCGAGCAGTTCTTC. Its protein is CASTVTGLAAREQFF.

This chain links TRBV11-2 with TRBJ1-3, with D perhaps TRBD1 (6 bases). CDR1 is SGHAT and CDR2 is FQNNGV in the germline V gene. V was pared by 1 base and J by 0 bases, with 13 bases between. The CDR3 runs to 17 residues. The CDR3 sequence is CASSLGGGPTSGNTIYF. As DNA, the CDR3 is TGTGCCAGCAGCTTAGGCGGGGGGCCGACCTCTGGAAACACCATATATTTT.